Presented here are 9 T cell receptor beta chains from one specimen sequenced in a study of T cells in tuberculosis. Some clones are missing from TCRdb's copy, which holds only in-frame ones; the method was immunoSEQ multiplex PCR. The sample contains about 24,000 clones, just under 97% of which appear only once. The sequenced sample was PBMCs. The receptors here all came from a donor under 30 with latent tuberculosis or without tuberculosis infection.

J is TRBJ2-3 and V is TRBV7-3; possibly TRBD1 for D (6 bases). Between the trimmed V and J ends, which lost 3 bases and 5 bases, there was a span of 9 bases. Germline-derived CDR1 and CDR2 are SGHTA and FQGTGA. This CDR3 is built from 13 residues. The CDR3 reads CASSFGQQDTQYF. CDR3 nucleotide sequence: TGTGCCAGCAGCTTCGGACAGCAAGATACGCAGTATTTT.

V is TRBV2 and J is TRBJ2-1; D perhaps matches TRBD2 (7 bases). The germline V gene encodes CDR1 SNHLY and CDR2 FYNNEI. There are 16 residues in the CDR3. V was pared by 2 bases and J by 4 bases, with 15 bases between. CDR3 region: CASSERWAGAYNEQFF. The CDR3 nucleotides are TGTGCCAGCAGTGAAAGGTGGGCGGGGGCATACAATGAGCAGTTCTTC.

The gene calls are TRBV6-1 and TRBJ2-7, with 7 bases fitting TRBD1. Germline trimming cut 3 bases from V and 3 bases from J; bases unmatched to any gene: 5. This CDR3 has 14 amino acids. CDR1 MNHNS and CDR2 SASEGT come from the germline V gene. The DNA for the CDR3 is TGTGCCAGCAGTGACAGGGGGAATCGCTACGAGCAGTACTTC. Translation: CASSDRGNRYEQYF.

This chain uses TRBV18 with TRBJ2-2; tentatively, D is TRBD1 (6 bases). Germline V gene sequence: CDR1 KGHSH, CDR2 LQKENI. The V end was cut by 6 bases, the J end by 0 bases, with 17 bases between. The CDR3 has 17 residues. CDR3 sequence: CASSRDSGTTNTGELFF. DNA for the CDR3: TGTGCCAGCTCGCGCGATTCCGGGACAACGAACACCGGGGAGCTGTTTTTT.

This clone appeared once. The chain links TRBV11-1 to TRBJ2-1, with 9 bases identical to TRBD2. The CDR3 loop spans 18 amino acids. Germline CDR1 and CDR2: SGHAT and FQDESV (reference sequence). V trimming: 3 bases; J trimming: 4 bases; junction bases outside the gene matches: 13. CDR3 nucleotide sequence: TGTGCCAGCAGCTTCTTCCAACTAGCGGGCGGCCGTTACAATGAGCAGTTCTTC. It codes for CASSFFQLAGGRYNEQFF.

V gene TRBV19 combines with J gene TRBJ1-1, with a weak D call TRBD1 (5 bases). The V gene's germline CDR1 is LNHDA and CDR2 SQIVND (reference sequence). The V end was cut by 7 bases, the J end by 0 bases, with 9 bases between. The CDR3 covers 13 residues. In DNA form, the CDR3 reads TGTGCCAGTAAGCGACAGTTGAACACTGAAGCTTTCTTT. This gives the protein CASKRQLNTEAFF.

J is TRBJ2-3 and V is TRBV11-1, with D maybe TRBD1 (6 bases). Germline CDR1 SGHAT, CDR2 FQDESV (reference sequence). Between the trimmed V and J ends, which lost 5 bases and 1 base, there was a span of 13 bases. The CDR3 runs to 15 residues. The CDR3, as DNA: TGTGCCAGCAGCCCACAGGGTTTTGGCACAGATACGCAGTATTTT. Protein product: CASSPQGFGTDTQYF.

The chain joins TRBV6-6 to TRBJ1-3; 7 bases match TRBD1. The CDR3 covers 13 residues. Germline CDR1 reads MNHNY; CDR2 reads SVGAGI (reference sequence). J lost 7 bases, V lost 6 bases, and 6 bases had no gene match. The CDR3 region is CASRTGSKNTIYF. In DNA form, the CDR3 reads TGTGCCAGCAGGACAGGGAGTAAGAACACCATATATTTT.

The chain combines TRBV10-1 with TRBJ2-1, with TRBD1 identical over 8 bases. This CDR3 has 13 residues. V lost 6 bases, J lost 6 bases, and 4 bases stayed unmatched. The germline V gene has CDR1 WNHNN and CDR2 SYGVQD (reference sequence). For the CDR3, the DNA is TGCGCCAGCAGAGACAGGGGACTCAATGAGCAGTTCTTC. It is translated as CASRDRGLNEQFF.